This TCR beta chain is from a study of early T cells in non-severe SARS-CoV-2 infection. Overall study context: Unsorted whole blood bulk RNA was sequenced, with unpaired chains.

The CDR3 is 16 amino acids. In germline, CDR1 is SEHNR, CDR2 FQNEAQ (reference sequence). With 5 bases removed from V and 3 bases from J, the gap between germline ends came to 16 bases. Study findings and constraints: A preference for anti-spike CD8 responses marked VDJdb matching, which missed private and CD4 specificities.

TCRdb called the 5' RACE reads again in MiXCR, with one record for every CDR3 protein. The repertoire consists of 75,000 to 100,000 distinct CDR3 sequences, with about 15% occurring once and the leading ten covering 6% to 7.5%. Judged by abundance, this clonotype is medium-sized. Its target is unknown. The chain recombines TRBV7-9 with TRBJ2-2; perhaps TRBD2 as D (6 bases). This receptor was taken from an adult who was a healthcare worker with PCR-confirmed SARS-CoV-2 infection or an uninfected control (not recorded which). The sample taken for sequencing was whole blood. DNA for the CDR3: TGTGCCAGCAGCCCCCCTGGAGGGTTAGACACCGGGGAGCTGTTTTTT. Translation gives CASSPPGGLDTGELFF.